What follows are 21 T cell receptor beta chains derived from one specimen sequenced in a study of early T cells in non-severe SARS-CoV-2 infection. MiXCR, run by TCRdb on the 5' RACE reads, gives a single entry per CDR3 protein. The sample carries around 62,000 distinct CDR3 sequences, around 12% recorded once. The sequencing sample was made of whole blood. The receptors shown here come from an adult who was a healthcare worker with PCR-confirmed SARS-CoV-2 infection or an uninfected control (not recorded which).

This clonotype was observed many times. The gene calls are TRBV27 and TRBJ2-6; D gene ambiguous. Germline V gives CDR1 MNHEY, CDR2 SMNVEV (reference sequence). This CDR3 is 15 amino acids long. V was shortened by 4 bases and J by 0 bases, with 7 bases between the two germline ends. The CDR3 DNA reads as TGTGCCAGCAGTTCCAAAGGCTCTGGGGCCAACGTCCTGACTTTC. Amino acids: CASSSKGSGANVLTF.

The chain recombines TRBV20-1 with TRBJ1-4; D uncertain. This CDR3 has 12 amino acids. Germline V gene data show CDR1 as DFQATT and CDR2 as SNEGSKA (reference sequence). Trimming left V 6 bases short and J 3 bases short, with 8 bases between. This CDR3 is CSAQAPNEKLFF. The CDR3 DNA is TGCAGTGCCCAGGCCCCTAATGAAAAACTGTTTTTT.

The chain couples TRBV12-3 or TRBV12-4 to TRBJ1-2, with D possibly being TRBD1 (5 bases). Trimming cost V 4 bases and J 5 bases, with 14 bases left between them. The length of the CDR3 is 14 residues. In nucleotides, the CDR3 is TGTGCCAGCAGTTCTGGGACGGCATATTATGGCTACACCTTC. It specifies CASSSGTAYYGYTF.

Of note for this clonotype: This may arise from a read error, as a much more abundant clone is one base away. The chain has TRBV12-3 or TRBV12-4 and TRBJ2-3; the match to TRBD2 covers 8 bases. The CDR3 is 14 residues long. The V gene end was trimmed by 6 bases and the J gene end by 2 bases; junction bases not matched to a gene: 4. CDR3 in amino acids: CASSSTSVTDTQYF. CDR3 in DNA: TGTGCCAGCAGCTCGACTAGCGTCACAGATACGCAGTATTTT.

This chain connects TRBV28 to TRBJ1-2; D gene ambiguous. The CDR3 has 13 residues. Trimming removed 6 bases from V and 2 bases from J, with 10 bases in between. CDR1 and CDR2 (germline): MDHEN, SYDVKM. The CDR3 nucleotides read TGTGCCAGCAGATCCGGACGCAACTATGGCTACACCTTC. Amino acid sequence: CASRSGRNYGYTF.

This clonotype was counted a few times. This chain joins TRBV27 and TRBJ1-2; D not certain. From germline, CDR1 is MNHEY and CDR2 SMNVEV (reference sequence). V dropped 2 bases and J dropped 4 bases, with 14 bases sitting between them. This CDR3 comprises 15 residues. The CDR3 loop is CASSLQAPLGYGYTF. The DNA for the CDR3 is TGTGCCAGCAGTTTACAAGCCCCACTAGGCTATGGCTACACCTTC.

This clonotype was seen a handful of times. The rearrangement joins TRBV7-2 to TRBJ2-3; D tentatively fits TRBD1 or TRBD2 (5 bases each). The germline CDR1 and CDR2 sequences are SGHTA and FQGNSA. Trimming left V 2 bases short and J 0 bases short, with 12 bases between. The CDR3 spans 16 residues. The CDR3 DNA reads TGTGCCAGCAGCTTAAGAGGGACCTCTAGCACAGATACGCAGTATTTT. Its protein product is CASSLRGTSSTDTQYF.

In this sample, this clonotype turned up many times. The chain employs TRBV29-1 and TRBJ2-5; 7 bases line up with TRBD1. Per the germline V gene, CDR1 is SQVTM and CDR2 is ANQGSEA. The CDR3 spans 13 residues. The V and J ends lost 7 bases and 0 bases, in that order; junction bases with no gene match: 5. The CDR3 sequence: CSATGTDQETQYF. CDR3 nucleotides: TGCAGCGCGACCGGGACAGACCAAGAGACCCAGTACTTC.

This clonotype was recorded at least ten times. The CDR3 DNA is TGCAGCGCCGCAGCGAATAGCAATCAGCCCCAGCATTTT. The encoded protein is CSAAANSNQPQHF. The genes are TRBV29-1 and TRBJ1-5; D unclear. Germline V gene lookup returns CDR1 SQVTM and CDR2 ANQGSEA. V was clipped by 7 bases and J by 0 bases, with 10 bases between them. The CDR3 has 13 amino acids.

CDR3 in amino acids: CASTLDLGTDTQYF. CDR3 nucleotide sequence: TGTGCCAGCACGTTGGATCTTGGCACAGATACGCAGTATTTT. This chain links TRBV7-2 with TRBJ2-3; D remains ambiguous. The CDR3 length is 14 residues. Germline V gives CDR1 SGHTA, CDR2 FQGNSA. Trimming took off 7 bases at V and 1 base at J, with 12 bases between the two ends.

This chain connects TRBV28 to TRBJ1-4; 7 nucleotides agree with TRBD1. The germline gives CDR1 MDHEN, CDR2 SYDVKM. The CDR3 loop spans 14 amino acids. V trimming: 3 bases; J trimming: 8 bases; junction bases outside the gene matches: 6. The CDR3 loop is CASSFDDREEKLFF. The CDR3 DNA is TGTGCCAGCAGTTTTGACGACAGGGAAGAAAAACTGTTTTTT.

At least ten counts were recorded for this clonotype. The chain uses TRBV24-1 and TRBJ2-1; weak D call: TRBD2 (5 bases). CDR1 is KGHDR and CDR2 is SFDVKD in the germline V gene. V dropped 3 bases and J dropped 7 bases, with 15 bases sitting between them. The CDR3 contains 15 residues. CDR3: CATSDRPDGKNEQFF. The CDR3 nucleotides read TGTGCCACCAGTGATCGCCCGGACGGGAAAAATGAGCAGTTCTTC.

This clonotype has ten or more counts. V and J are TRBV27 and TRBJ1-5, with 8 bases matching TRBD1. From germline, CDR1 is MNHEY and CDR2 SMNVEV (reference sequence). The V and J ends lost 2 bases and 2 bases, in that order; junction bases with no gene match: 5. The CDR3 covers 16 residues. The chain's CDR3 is CASSLQGAMGNQPQHF. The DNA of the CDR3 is TGTGCCAGCAGTTTACAGGGGGCAATGGGCAATCAGCCCCAGCATTTT.

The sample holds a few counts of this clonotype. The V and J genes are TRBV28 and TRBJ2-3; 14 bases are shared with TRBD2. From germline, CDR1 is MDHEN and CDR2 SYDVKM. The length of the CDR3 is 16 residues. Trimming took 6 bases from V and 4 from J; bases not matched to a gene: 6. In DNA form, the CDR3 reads TGTGCCAGCAGCCTCGGACTAGCGGGAGGCTCAGATACGCAGTATTTT. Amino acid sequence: CASSLGLAGGSDTQYF.

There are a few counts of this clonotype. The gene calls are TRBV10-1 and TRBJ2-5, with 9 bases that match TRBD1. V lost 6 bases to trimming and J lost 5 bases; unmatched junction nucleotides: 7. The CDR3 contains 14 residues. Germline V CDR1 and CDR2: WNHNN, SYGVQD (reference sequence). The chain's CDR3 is CASSAGQGVETQYF. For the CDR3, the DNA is TGCGCCAGCAGCGCGGGACAGGGAGTGGAGACCCAGTACTTC.

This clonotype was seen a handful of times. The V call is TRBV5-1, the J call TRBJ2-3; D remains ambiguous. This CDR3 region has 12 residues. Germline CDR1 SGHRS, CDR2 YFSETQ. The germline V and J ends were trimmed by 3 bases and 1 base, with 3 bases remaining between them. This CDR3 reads CASSWGTDTQYF. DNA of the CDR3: TGCGCCAGCAGCTGGGGCACAGATACGCAGTATTTT.

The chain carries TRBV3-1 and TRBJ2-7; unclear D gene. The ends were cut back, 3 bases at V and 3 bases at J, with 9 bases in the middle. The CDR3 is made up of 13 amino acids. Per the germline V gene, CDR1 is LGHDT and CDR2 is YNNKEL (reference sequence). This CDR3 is CASSHGEFYEQYF. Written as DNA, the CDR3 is TGTGCCAGCAGCCACGGCGAATTCTACGAGCAGTACTTC.

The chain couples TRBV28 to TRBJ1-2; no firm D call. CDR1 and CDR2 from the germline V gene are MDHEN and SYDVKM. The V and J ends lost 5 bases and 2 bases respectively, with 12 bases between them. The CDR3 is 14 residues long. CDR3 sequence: CASSPSDLNYGYTF. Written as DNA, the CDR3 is TGTGCCAGCAGTCCTTCAGACTTAAACTATGGCTACACCTTC.

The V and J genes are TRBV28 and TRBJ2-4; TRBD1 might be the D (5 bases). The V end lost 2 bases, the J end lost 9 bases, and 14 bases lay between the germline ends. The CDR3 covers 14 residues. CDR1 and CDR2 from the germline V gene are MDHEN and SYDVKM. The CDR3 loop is CASSLQGLKGIQYF. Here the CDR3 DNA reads TGTGCCAGCAGTTTACAGGGCCTAAAGGGCATTCAGTACTTC.

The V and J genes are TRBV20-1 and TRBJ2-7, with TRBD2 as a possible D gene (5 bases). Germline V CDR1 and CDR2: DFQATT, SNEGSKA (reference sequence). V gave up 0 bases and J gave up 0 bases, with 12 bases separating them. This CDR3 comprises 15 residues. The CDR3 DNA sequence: TGCAGTGCTAGAGATAACCGGGGTAGCTCCTACGAGCAGTACTTC. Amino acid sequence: CSARDNRGSSYEQYF.

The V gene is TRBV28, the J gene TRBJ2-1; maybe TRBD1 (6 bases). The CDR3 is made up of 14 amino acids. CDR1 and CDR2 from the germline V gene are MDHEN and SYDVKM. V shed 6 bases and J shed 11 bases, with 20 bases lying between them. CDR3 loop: CASSPTGTNRKQFF. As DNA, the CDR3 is TGTGCCAGCAGCCCAACCGGGACAAACAGGAAGCAGTTCTTC.